Listed here is a single T cell receptor beta chain. This sample also contains other DNA sequences that code for the same CDR3. Original methodology: How many nucleated cells were present was estimated from reference gene primer amplification. TCRdb's copy holds only in-frame clones and misses some; the assay was immunoSEQ multiplex PCR. D and trimming come from the DNA, and the V and J calls and clone size come from that table. Altogether 150,000 to 200,000 clones are present, 87% being singletons, with the ten largest covering about 1.4%. The data were obtained in a study of blood T cell repertoires in COVID-19. Study details: Material from acute and convalescent COVID-19 was sourced from the United States, Italy and Spain. Sources were T cells, B-cell-depleted T cells, or PBMCs; the material itself was cDNA or gDNA.

Germline CDR1 reads LNHDA; CDR2 reads SQIVND (reference sequence). The CDR3 sequence is 13 residues long. With 1 base removed from V and 5 bases from J, the gap between germline ends came to 8 bases. Sequenced: peripheral blood. This chain joins TRBV19 and TRBJ1-2; D possibly corresponds to TRBD1 (5 bases). This receptor was taken from a woman aged 45-65 years with acute or convalescent COVID-19. The CDR3 is CASSIAGGYGYTF. The CDR3 DNA reads TGTGCCAGTAGTATAGCGGGGGGTTATGGCTACACCTTC.